The 10 T cell receptor beta chains reported below all come from one sample, sequenced in a study of identical twins. Using its own MiXCR run on the 5' RACE reads, TCRdb lists one record per CDR3 protein. The sample carries roughly 480,000 distinct CDR3 sequences, 20% to 25% recorded once. The same data also contributed to another study, on T cells expressing NK-cell markers.

The sequenced material came from CD4+ T cells sorted from blood. All receptors come from a woman between 18 and 29 years old in good health.

The sample holds many counts of this clonotype. The chain couples TRBV7-2 to TRBJ2-1; D is undetermined. The CDR3 has 12 residues. Germline V gene lookup returns CDR1 SGHTA and CDR2 FQGNSA. V was shortened by 1 base and J by 8 bases, with 6 bases between the two germline ends. CDR3 loop: CASSLESHEQFF. CDR3 nucleotides: TGTGCCAGCAGCTTAGAATCCCATGAGCAGTTCTTC.

The genes are TRBV7-9 and TRBJ2-3, with D perhaps assigned TRBD1 or TRBD2 (5 bases each). V was clipped by 2 bases and J by 2 bases, with 11 bases between them. From germline, CDR1 is SEHNR and CDR2 FQNEAQ (reference sequence). The CDR3 is made up of 15 amino acids. CDR3 nucleotides: TGTGCCAGCAGCTTAATCCAGGGACCCACAGATACGCAGTATTTT. Protein sequence: CASSLIQGPTDTQYF.

Note on this clonotype: A much larger clone lies one base from this, so it may be a read error. J is TRBJ2-7 and V is TRBV5-4; TRBD2 matches 9 bases. This CDR3 contains 13 residues. Losses at the gene ends were 4 bases for V and 2 bases for J; bases not matched to a gene: 1. The V gene's germline CDR1 is SGHNT and CDR2 YYREEE (reference sequence). CDR3 sequence reads: CASSIAGAYEQYF. DNA for the CDR3: TGTGCCAGCAGCATAGCGGGGGCCTACGAGCAGTACTTC.

The chain couples TRBV29-1 to TRBJ2-5; 10 positions agree with TRBD2. Germline V CDR1 and CDR2: SQVTM, ANQGSEA. V dropped 5 bases and J dropped 4; count of bases not matched to a gene: 7. The CDR3 has 14 amino acids. The CDR3 spells CSVSRLAGVETQYF. The CDR3, as DNA: TGCAGCGTTTCTAGGCTAGCGGGAGTAGAGACCCAGTACTTC.

This clonotype appeared a few times. This chain links TRBV29-1 with TRBJ2-5; either TRBD1 or TRBD2 may fit D (5 bases each). Germline-derived CDR1 and CDR2 are SQVTM and ANQGSEA. CDR3 length: 14 residues. V was cut by 1 base and J by 5 bases, with 14 bases left in between. The CDR3 DNA sequence: TGCAGCGTTGAAGTGGGGCAGGGCGGGGAGACCCAGTACTTC. Protein: CSVEVGQGGETQYF.

In its sample, this clonotype was seen a few times. This sequence joins TRBV4-1 and TRBJ2-7, with 15 bases aligning to TRBD2. Germline-derived CDR1 and CDR2 are MGHRA and YSYEKL. V trimming: 3 bases; J trimming: 2 bases; junction bases outside the gene matches: 14. The CDR3 spans 20 residues. The CDR3 here is CASSHSGLGLAGGPTYEQYF. CDR3 nucleotides: TGCGCCAGCAGCCATTCCGGCCTAGGACTAGCGGGAGGGCCGACCTACGAGCAGTACTTC.

The V and J genes are TRBV11-2 and TRBJ1-1; D remains ambiguous. V gave up 1 base and J gave up 1 base, with 13 bases separating them. The germline CDR1 and CDR2 sequences are SGHAT and FQNNGV. The CDR3 extends over 16 amino acids. CDR3 loop: CASSLVNHLGNTEAFF. The CDR3 coding sequence is TGTGCCAGCAGCTTAGTGAACCACCTCGGGAACACTGAAGCTTTCTTT.

This chain connects TRBV6-5 to TRBJ2-4, with D perhaps TRBD2 (6 bases). The CDR3 is 13 residues long. Germline CDR1 is MNHEY and CDR2 is SVGAGI. V lost 3 bases to trimming and J lost 9 bases, with 12 bases between them. The DNA for the CDR3 is TGTGCCAGCAGTTATGGAGGGAACGGCATTCAGTACTTC. Translating it yields CASSYGGNGIQYF.

The gene calls are TRBV6-1 and TRBJ2-2; D is perhaps TRBD2 (5 bases). The CDR3 spans 14 residues. Germline lookup yields CDR1 MNHNS and CDR2 SASEGT. Trimming left V 8 bases short and J 0 bases short, with 10 bases between. The CDR3 DNA follows: TGTGCCAGCCGGAGCGGTCCGAACACCGGGGAGCTGTTTTTT. Its translation is CASRSGPNTGELFF.

This clonotype came up a few times. The CDR3 loop reads CASSFLGAGYTF. CDR3 nucleotides: TGTGCCAGCAGTTTTTTGGGGGCGGGGTACACCTTC. This chain uses TRBV12-3 or TRBV12-4 with TRBJ1-2, with a tentative D call TRBD1 (6 bases). V was cut by 3 bases and J by 11 bases, with 13 bases left in between. CDR3 length equals 12 residues.